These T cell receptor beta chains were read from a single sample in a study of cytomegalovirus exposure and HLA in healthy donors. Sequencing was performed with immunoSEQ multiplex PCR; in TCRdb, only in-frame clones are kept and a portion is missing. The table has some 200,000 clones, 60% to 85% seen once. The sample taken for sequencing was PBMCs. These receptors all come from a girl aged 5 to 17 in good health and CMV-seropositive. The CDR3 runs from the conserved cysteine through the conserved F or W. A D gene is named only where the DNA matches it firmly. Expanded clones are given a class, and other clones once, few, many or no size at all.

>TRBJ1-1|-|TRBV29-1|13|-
CSVAQKMNTEAFF
TGCAGCGTTGCCCAGAAGATGAACACTGAAGCTTTCTTT
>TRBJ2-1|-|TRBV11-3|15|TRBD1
CASSLRTGVIDEQFF
TGTGCCAGCAGCTTACGGACAGGGGTAATTGATGAGCAGTTCTTC
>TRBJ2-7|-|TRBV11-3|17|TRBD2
CASSLDRPRGGSYEQYF
TGTGCCAGCAGCTTAGACCGCCCCCGCGGGGGAAGCTACGAGCAGTACTTC
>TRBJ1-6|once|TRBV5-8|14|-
CASSFFLGNSPLHF
TGTGCCAGCAGCTTCTTCCTCGGGAATTCACCCCTCCACTTT
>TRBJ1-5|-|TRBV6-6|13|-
CASSYTGNQPQHF
TGTGCCAGCAGTTATACAGGCAATCAGCCCCAGCATTTT
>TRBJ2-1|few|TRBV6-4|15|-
CAQYTRGGLLYEQFF
TGTGCTCAGTATACGAGGGGGGGGCTGCTATATGAGCAGTTCTTC
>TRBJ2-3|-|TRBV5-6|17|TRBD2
CASSFLAGFASTDTQYF
TGTGCCAGCAGCTTTCTAGCGGGGTTTGCTAGCACAGATACGCAGTATTTT
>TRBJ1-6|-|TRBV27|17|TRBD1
CASSPKPGQGGRSPLHF
TGTGCCAGCAGTCCCAAACCCGGACAGGGGGGGAGATCACCCCTCCACTTT
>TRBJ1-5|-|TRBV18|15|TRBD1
CASSLGTGGFQPQHF
TGTGCCAGCTCACTCGGGACAGGGGGCTTTCAGCCCCAGCATTTT
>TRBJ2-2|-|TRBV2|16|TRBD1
CASRTQGIRGTGELFF
TGTGCCAGCAGGACACAGGGGATAAGAGGCACCGGGGAGCTGTTTTTT
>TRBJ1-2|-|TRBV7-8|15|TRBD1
CASSLNPGGDYGYTF
TGTGCCAGCAGCCTCAACCCAGGGGGCGACTATGGCTACACCTTC
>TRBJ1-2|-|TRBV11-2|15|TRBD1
CASSANTGGNYGYTF
TGTGCCAGCAGCGCTAACACAGGGGGCAACTATGGCTACACCTTC
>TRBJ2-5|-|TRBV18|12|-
CASSHRVETQYF
TGTGCCAGCTCACACAGGGTAGAGACCCAGTACTTC
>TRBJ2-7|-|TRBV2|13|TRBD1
CASSRTGGYEQYF
TGTGCCAGCAGCCGGACAGGGGGCTACGAGCAGTACTTC
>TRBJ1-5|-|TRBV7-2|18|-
CASSLDVGGYFSNQPQHF
TGTGCCAGCAGCTTAGACGTCGGAGGTTACTTTAGCAATCAGCCCCAGCATTTT
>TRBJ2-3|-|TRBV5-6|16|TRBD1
CASSARQGSVTDTQYF
TGTGCCAGCAGCGCCCGACAGGGATCGGTCACAGATACGCAGTATTTT
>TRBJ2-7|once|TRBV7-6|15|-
CASSLAGQLSYEQYF
TGTGCCAGCAGCTTAGCGGGACAACTCTCCTACGAGCAGTACTTC
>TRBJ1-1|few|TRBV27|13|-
CASSLVGSTEAFF
TGTGCCAGCAGTTTAGTTGGGAGCACTGAAGCTTTCTTT
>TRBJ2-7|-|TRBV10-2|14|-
CASSDVGRGLEQYF
TGCGCCAGCAGTGATGTTGGGAGAGGGTTGGAGCAGTACTTC
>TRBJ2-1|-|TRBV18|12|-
CASSPDRVEQFF
TGTGCCAGCTCACCGGATCGGGTGGAGCAGTTCTTC